This TCR beta chain emerged from a study of shared T cell receptors in the human thymus (dated by TCRdb to the early 2020s). Turning to the overall study: The study examined how self-reactive, shared T-cell receptor alpha chains are generated in the human thymus.

Of note for this clone: Its antigen is currently not known. Base quality data are lacking; no much larger clone is found one base away.

The CDR3, cysteine through phenylalanine, is 14 amino acids long. The CDR3 DNA has 42 bases and is translated from base 1. Per the germline V gene (reference sequence), LNHDA is the CDR1 and SQIVND is the CDR2. Trimming removed 5 bases from V and 4 bases from J; the gene matches leave 5 bases unexplained. Library generation was performed with the immunoSEQ multiplex PCR assay. The table comes from immuneACCESS by way of TCRdb, which keeps in-frame sequences with V and J called. Part of the clones is missing from these tables; in studies checked, under half for an unresolved V gene and the rest for unknown reasons. The table for this sample lists hundreds of thousands of clones; roughly 90% of them were counted only once. Approximately 0.01% of the sample is taken by the ten largest. This sample also belongs to another study, concerning human thymus T cells. As that second study puts it: The donors were immunologically healthy infants in Finland who had open corrective cardiac surgery for congenital heart defects. The thymus tissue came from surgical resects taken out during corrective cardiac surgery. Both the thymic and the peripheral blood repertoires appeared to show biased V and J gene segment usage. According to the related research, thymic TCR repertoires were highly overlapping among unrelated individuals. The study described the TCR alpha and beta repertoires in about eight infant thymus samples and a handful of matching peripheral blood samples. The infant donors were about 7 to 244 days old, and the cohort included six or seven males and a couple of females. After being mechanically released from the tissue, thymocytes were kept at -70 degrees C in pellets of about 10-32 million cells. A QIAsymphony instrument was used to extract genomic DNA from frozen cell pellets. The immunoSEQ multiplex PCR assay was used to amplify the TCRB and TCRAD loci from a standardized amount of quality-controlled genomic DNA. The amplicons covered the V(D)J region and were long enough to include the CDR3 and to identify the V and J genes. Amplicon sequencing was performed on an Illumina platform through the commercial immunoSEQ service. Primer bias and sequencing errors were corrected as previously described, and TCRAD and TCRB were defined on the basis of the IMGT database. The repertoires were analysed using immunoSEQ Analyzer 3.0 and VDJTools for basic statistics, V/J segment usage, diversity estimates, rarefaction and pairwise overlap. Chao1, ChaoE, Efron-Thisted, Shannon and inverse Simpson indices were used to estimate diversity, which was also estimated on datasets down-sampled to the smallest sample. Repertoire overlap used strict matching of CDR3 nucleotide sequence, V gene and J gene, with Jaccard-based multidimensional scaling clustering. On average, roughly 800,000 unique TCRB clonotypes were obtained from thymus samples, compared with 70,000 to 100,000 from blood samples.

The chain joins TRBV19 to TRBJ1-2, with TRBD1 identical over 9 junction bases. Sequencing used thymocytes. This clonotype was sampled from a boy less than two years old with a congenital heart defect. Donor details come from another sample of the same person, matched by shared clones. The nucleotide sequence is TGTGCCAGTAGTCCTCCGACAGGGGGCTATGGCTACACCTTC. Its translation is CASSPPTGGYGYTF.